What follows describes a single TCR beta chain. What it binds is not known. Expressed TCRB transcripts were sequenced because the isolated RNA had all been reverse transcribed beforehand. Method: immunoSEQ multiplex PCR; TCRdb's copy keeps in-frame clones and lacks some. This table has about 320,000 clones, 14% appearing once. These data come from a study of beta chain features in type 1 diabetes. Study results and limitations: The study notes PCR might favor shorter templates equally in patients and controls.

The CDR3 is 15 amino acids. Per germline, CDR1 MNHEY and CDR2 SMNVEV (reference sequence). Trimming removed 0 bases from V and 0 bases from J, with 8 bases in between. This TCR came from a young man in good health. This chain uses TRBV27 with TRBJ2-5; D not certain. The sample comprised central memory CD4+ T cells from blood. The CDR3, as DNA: TGTGCCAGCAGTTTATCGGCCAGAAACCAAGAGACCCAGTACTTC. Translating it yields CASSLSARNQETQYF.